This T cell receptor beta chain comes out of a study of identical twins. General observations from the study: Insertions ran lower in abundant cord blood beta clonotypes, though not in memory repertoires. With monozygotic twins, out-of-frame TCR alpha sharing exceeded what models estimated.

About this clonotype itself: No antigen is known for it.

TCRdb ran MiXCR on the 5' RACE reads and lists one entry per CDR3 protein. This table has about 1.7 million distinct CDR3 sequences, roughly 35% appearing once. With 1 base removed from V and 0 bases from J, the gap between germline ends came to 15 bases. CDR1 KGHDR and CDR2 SFDVKD come from the germline V gene. This CDR3 has 18 amino acids. Sequencing was done on a sample of cord blood. This TCR derives from a newborn girl in good health. The rearrangement links TRBV24-1 to TRBJ1-5; a weak D match, TRBD1 (5 bases). CDR3 sequence (DNA): TGTGCCACCAGTGATTTCCCTCACGGCAGGGATAGCAATCAGCCCCAGCATTTT. Translation: CATSDFPHGRDSNQPQHF.